Ten or more counts support the clone carrying this T cell receptor (beta chain). Amplified regions were TCR beta CDR3 sequences from RNA transcripts. HTBI primers were used for first-round RT-PCR of the TCR CDR3. TCRdb re-analysed the multiplex PCR reads in MiXCR, keeping a single row per CDR3 protein. The sample lists a few hundred thousand distinct CDR3 sequences; around 20% were seen once. The data derive from a study of T cells in Graves' hyperthyroidism and ophthalmopathy. The receptor was derived from a man aged 18 to 30 with Graves' hyperthyroidism. Sequences were obtained from blood.

CDR3 coding DNA: TGTGCCAGCAGCTCGCACCCAAGGGAGTACTATGGCTACACCTTC. It yields the protein CASSSHPREYYGYTF. The V gene is TRBV7-9, the J gene TRBJ1-2; no reliable D call. This CDR3 contains 15 residues. Germline V gene lookup returns CDR1 SEHNR and CDR2 FQNEAQ (reference sequence). The V end lost 4 bases, the J end lost 3 bases, and 15 bases lay between the germline ends.